Listed below are T cell receptor beta chains from one sample, sequenced in a study of cytomegalovirus exposure and HLA in healthy donors. This table comes from immunoSEQ multiplex PCR, and its TCRdb copy is limited to in-frame clones, with some not included. The repertoire holds over 200,000 clones, with around 89% as singletons. The sequenced material came from PBMCs. The receptor source for this set is a woman under 30 in good health and CMV-seronegative. CDR3s include the opening cysteine and the closing phenylalanine or tryptophan. Fields, in order: J gene, D gene, V gene, clone size, CDR3 DNA, CDR3 protein. D genes are given only for firm matches. The size of a clone is reported for some rows only, either as once, few or many, or as a class for expanded clones.

TRBJ2-7 | . | TRBV7-4 | . | TGTGCCAGCAGCCCGCCGCGGGCGGGGACCGAGCAGTACTTC | CASSPPRAGTEQYF
TRBJ1-3 | . | TRBV4-2 | . | TGTGCCAGCAGCCAAGATTTGGGCCCGAGCTCTGGAAACACCATATATTTT | CASSQDLGPSSGNTIYF
TRBJ2-1 | . | TRBV6-6 | once | TGTGCCAGCAGTTATGACCCCCCGGCTCCGGGGAATGAGCAGTTCTTC | CASSYDPPAPGNEQFF
TRBJ2-2 | TRBD1 | TRBV29-1 | . | TGCAGCGTTGAAACAGGGGTCACCGGGGAGCTGTTTTTT | CSVETGVTGELFF
TRBJ1-5 | TRBD1 | TRBV11-2 | . | TGTGCCAGCAGCTTGGGGACAGGGAGATATAGCAATCAGCCCCAGCATTTT | CASSLGTGRYSNQPQHF
TRBJ2-7 | TRBD1 | TRBV10-2 | . | TGCGCCAGTTCCGGGACAGCGACCTACGAGCAGTACTTC | CASSGTATYEQYF
TRBJ1-5 | . | TRBV18 | . | TGTGCCAGCTCACCACAGGAGACTCATCAGCCCCAGCATTTT | CASSPQETHQPQHF
TRBJ2-7 | TRBD2 | TRBV18 | . | TGTGCCAGCTCCCCCGTGCGGGAGACGTACGAGCAGTACTTC | CASSPVRETYEQYF
TRBJ2-2 | . | TRBV7-3 | . | TGTGCCAGCAGCTTGCAGGAGAACACCGGGGAGCTGTTTTTT | CASSLQENTGELFF
TRBJ2-7 | . | TRBV18 | . | TGTGCCAGCCGAGGGATCTACGAGCAGTACTTC | CASRGIYEQYF
TRBJ2-7 | . | TRBV5-6 | . | TGTGCCAGCAGCCTACTAAAACGAAAGCACGAGCAGTACTTC | CASSLLKRKHEQYF
TRBJ2-7 | TRBD2 | TRBV25-1 | . | TGTGCCAGCAGTGAATTGGCTAGCGGGAGGGGCGGGCACGAGCAGTACTTC | CASSELASGRGGHEQYF
TRBJ1-1 | TRBD1 | TRBV2 | . | TGTGCCAGCAGCTCCGACAGGGGGCGGTGGACTGAAGCTTTCTTT | CASSSDRGRWTEAFF
TRBJ2-7 | . | TRBV7-6 | . | TGTGCCAGCAGCGAATTTGGGTGGCGGCCCTACGAGCAGTACTTC | CASSEFGWRPYEQYF
TRBJ1-2 | TRBD1 | TRBV25-1 | . | TGTGCCAGCAGTGGACAGGGGGCCCCTAGGTATGGCTACACCTTC | CASSGQGAPRYGYTF
TRBJ2-4 | . | TRBV29-1 | . | TGCAGCGTTACAGGGTCGGCCAAAAACATTCAGTACTTC | CSVTGSAKNIQYF
TRBJ2-7 | TRBD2 | TRBV6-1 | . | TGTGCCAGCGGACTAGCGGAAAGCTCCTACGAGCAGTACTTC | CASGLAESSYEQYF
TRBJ1-4 | . | TRBV29-1 | . | TGCAGCGTCCGGGGGGTTGGGGAAAAACTGTTTTTT | CSVRGVGEKLFF
TRBJ1-3 | . | TRBV4-3 | . | TGCGCCAGCAGCCAAGAATGGGCGGGAGGCGGAAACACCATATATTTT | CASSQEWAGGGNTIYF
TRBJ2-5 | TRBD2 | TRBV9 | . | TGTGCCAGCAGCCCTGGAGCGGGAGGGGGGGAGACCCAGTACTTC | CASSPGAGGGETQYF
TRBJ1-1 | TRBD1 | TRBV5-6 | . | TGTGCCAGCGGGACTCCGGGACAGGGAAGCACTGAAGCTTTCTTT | CASGTPGQGSTEAFF
TRBJ1-1 | . | TRBV18 | . | TGTGCCAGCTCACCTATGTCGGGCACTGAAGCTTTCTTT | CASSPMSGTEAFF